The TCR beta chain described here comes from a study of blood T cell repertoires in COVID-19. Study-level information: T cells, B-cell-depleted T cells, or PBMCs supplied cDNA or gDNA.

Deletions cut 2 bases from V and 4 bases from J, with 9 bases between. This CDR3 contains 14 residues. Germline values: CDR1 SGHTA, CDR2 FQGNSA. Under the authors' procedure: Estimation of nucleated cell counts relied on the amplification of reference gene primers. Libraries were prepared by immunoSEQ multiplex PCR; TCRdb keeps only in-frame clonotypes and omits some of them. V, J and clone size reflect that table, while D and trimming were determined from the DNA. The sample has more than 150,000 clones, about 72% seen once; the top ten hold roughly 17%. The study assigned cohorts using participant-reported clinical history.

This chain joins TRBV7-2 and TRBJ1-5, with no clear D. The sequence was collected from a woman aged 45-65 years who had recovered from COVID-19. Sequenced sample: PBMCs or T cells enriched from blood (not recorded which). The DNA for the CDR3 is TGTGCCAGCAGCTTAAGCAGCGGGAATCAGCCCCAGCATTTT. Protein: CASSLSSGNQPQHF. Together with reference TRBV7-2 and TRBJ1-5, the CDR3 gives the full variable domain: GAGVSQSPSNKVTEKGKDVELRCDPISGHTALYWYRQSLGQGLEFLIYFQGNSAPDKSGLPSDRFSAERTGGSVSTLTIQRTQQEDSAVYLCASSLSSGNQPQHFGDGTRLSIL.